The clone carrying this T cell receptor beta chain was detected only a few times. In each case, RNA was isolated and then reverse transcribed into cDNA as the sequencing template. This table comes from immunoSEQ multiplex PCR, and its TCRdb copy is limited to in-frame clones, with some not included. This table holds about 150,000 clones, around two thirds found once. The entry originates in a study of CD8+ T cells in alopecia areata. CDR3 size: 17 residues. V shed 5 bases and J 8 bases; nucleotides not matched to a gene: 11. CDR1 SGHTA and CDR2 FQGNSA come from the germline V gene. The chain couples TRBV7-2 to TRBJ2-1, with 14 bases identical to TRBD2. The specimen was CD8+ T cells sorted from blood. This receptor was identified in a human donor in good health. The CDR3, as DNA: TGTGCCAGCAGCCAGAGACTAGCGGGAGGGAGGTTGGATGAGCAGTTCTTC. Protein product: CASSQRLAGGRLDEQFF.